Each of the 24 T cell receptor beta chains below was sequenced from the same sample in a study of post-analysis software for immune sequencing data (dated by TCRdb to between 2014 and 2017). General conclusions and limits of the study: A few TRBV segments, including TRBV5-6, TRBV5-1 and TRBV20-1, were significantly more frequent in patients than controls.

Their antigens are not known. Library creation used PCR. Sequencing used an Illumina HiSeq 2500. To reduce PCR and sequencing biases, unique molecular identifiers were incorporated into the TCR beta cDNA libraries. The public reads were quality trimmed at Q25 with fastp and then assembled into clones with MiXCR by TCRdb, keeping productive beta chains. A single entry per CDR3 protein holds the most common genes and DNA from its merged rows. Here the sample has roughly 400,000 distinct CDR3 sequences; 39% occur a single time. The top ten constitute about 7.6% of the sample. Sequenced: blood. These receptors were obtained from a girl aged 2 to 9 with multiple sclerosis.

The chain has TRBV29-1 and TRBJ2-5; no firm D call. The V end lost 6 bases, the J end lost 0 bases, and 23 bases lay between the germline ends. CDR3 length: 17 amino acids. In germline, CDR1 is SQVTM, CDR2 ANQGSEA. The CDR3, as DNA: TGCAGCGTCACCCTCGGCTTGCTCAAGATGTACCAAGAGACCCAGTACTTC. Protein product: CSVTLGLLKMYQETQYF.

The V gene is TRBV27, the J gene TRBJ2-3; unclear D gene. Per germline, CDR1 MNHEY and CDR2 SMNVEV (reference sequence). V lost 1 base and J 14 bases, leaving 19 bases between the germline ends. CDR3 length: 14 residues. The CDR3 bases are TGTGCCAGCAGTTTATGGCCCTATGCAGTATTTCCGTATTTT. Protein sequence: CASSLWPYAVFPYF.

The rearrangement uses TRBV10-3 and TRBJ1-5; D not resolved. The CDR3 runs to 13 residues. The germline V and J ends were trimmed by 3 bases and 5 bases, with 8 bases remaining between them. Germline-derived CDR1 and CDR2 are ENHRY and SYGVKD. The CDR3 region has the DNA TGTGCCATCAGTGACCGACACGATCAGCCCCAGCATTTT. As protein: CAISDRHDQPQHF.

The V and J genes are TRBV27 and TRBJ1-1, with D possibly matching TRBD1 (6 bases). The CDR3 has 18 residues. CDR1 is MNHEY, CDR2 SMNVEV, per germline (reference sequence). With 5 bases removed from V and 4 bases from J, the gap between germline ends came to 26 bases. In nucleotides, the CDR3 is TGTGCCAGCAGTCGAAGGACAGACATACTACGGGGAGGCACTGAAGCTTTCTTT. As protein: CASSRRTDILRGGTEAFF.

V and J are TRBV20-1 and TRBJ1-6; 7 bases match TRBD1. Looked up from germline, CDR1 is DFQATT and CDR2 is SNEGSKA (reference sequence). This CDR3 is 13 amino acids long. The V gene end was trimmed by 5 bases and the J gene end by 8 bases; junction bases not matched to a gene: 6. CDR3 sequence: CSAPTGSYSPLHF. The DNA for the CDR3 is TGCAGTGCTCCGACAGGGTCCTATTCACCCCTCCACTTT.

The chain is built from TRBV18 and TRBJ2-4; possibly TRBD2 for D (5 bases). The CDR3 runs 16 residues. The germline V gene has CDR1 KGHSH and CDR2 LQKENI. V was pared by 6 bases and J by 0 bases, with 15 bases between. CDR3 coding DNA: TGTGCCAGCTCCACCTTTGGCCGGGGAGCCAAAAACATTCAGTACTTC. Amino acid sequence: CASSTFGRGAKNIQYF.

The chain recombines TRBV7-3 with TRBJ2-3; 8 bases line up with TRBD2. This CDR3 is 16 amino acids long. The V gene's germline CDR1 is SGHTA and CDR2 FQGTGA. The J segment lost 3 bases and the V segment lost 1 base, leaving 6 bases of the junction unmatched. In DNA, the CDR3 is TGTGCCAGCAGCTTAAATACAGCGGGAGCTACAGATACGCAGTATTTT. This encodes CASSLNTAGATDTQYF. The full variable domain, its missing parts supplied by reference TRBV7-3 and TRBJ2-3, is GAGVSQTPSNKVTEKGKYVELRCDPISGHTALYWYRQSLGQGPEFLIYFQGTGAADDSGLPNDRFFAVRPEGSVSTLKIQRTERGDSAVYLCASSLNTAGATDTQYFGPGTRLTVL.

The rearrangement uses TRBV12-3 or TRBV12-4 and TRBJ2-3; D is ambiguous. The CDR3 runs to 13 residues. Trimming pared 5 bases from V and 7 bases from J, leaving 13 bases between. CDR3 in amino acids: CASSHDADYTQYF. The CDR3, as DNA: TGTGCCAGCAGTCATGATGCTGATTATACGCAGTATTTT.

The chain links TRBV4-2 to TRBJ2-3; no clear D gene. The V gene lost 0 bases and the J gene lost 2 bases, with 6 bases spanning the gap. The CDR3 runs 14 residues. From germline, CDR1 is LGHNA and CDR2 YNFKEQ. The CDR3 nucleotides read TGTGCCAGCAGCCAAGATGGCTTCACAGATACGCAGTATTTT. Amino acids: CASSQDGFTDTQYF.

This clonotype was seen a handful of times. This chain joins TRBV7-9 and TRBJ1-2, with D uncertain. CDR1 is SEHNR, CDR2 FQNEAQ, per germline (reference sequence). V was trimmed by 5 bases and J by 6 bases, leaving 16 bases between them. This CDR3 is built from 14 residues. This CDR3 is CASSPNVGAHGYTF. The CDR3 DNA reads TGTGCCAGCAGCCCCAATGTGGGCGCCCATGGCTACACCTTC.

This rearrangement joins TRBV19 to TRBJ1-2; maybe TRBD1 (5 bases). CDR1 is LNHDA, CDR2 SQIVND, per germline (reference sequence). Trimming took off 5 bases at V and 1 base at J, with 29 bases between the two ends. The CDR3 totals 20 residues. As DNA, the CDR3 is TGTGCCAGTAGTGGGCCCGTTTTGATTGGGGCGGAAAGTTTTAACTATGGCTACACCTTC. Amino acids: CASSGPVLIGAESFNYGYTF.

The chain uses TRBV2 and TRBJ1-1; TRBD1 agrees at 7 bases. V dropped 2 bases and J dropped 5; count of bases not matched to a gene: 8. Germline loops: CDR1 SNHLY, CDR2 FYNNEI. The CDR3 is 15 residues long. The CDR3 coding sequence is TGTGCCAGCAGTGAATGGGGCAGGGGGGATACTGAAGCTTTCTTT. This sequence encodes CASSEWGRGDTEAFF.

CDR3 sequence reads: CASSYPGGQCNEQFF. CDR3 DNA: TGTGCCAGCAGTTATCCGGGGGGCCAGTGCAATGAGCAGTTCTTC. The rearrangement uses TRBV6-2 or TRBV6-3 and TRBJ2-1; the D gene is possibly TRBD2 (7 bases). Germline CDR1 MNHEY, CDR2 SVGEGT. Trimming removed 3 bases at V and 6 bases at J, with 15 bases between. This CDR3 is built from 15 residues.

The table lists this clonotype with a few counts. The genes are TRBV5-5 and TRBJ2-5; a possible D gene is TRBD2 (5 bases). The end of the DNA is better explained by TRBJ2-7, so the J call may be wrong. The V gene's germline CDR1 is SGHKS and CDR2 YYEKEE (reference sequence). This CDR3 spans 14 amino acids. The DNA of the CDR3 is TGTGCCAGCAGCTTAAGCCGCGGGCCCTACGAGCAGTACTTC. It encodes CASSLSRGPYEQYF.

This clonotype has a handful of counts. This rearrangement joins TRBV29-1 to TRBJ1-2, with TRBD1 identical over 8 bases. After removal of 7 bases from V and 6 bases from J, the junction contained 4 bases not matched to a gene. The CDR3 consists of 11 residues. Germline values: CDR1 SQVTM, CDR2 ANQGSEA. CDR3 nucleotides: TGCAGCGAGGACAGGGTACATGGCTACACCTTC. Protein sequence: CSEDRVHGYTF.

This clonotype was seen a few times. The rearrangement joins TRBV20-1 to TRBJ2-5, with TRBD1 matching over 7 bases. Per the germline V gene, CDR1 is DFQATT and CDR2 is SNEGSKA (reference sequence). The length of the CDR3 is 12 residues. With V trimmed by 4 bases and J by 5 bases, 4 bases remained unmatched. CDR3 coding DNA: TGCAGTGCTACGACAGGGATGGAGACCCAGTACTTC. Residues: CSATTGMETQYF.

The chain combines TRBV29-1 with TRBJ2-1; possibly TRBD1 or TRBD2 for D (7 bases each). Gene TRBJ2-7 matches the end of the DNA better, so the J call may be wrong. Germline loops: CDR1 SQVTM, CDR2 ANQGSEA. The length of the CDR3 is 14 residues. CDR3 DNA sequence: TGCAGCGTCCACACCTGGGAGGGGGCCCACGAGCAGTACTTC. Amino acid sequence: CSVHTWEGAHEQYF.

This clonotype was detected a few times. The DNA of the CDR3 is TGTGCCAGCACCCTGGGACAGAAGCAGACCCAGTACTTC. Translated, it gives CASTLGQKQTQYF. V and J are TRBV12-3 or TRBV12-4 and TRBJ2-5, with 7 nucleotides matching TRBD1. The CDR3 loop spans 13 amino acids. Germline trimming cut 7 bases from V and 6 bases from J; bases unmatched to any gene: 8.

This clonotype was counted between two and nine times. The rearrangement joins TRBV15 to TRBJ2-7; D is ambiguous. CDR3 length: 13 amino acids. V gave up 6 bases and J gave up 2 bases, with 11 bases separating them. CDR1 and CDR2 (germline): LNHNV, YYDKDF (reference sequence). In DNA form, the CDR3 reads TGTGCCACCAGTGCGGCTGAGCCCTACGAGCAGTACTTC. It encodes CATSAAEPYEQYF.

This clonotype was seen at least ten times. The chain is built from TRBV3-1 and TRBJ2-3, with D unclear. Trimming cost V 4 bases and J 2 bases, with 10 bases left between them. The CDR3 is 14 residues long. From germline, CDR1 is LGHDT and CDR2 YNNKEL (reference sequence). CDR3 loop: CASSLSGTTDTQYF. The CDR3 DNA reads TGTGCCAGCAGCCTGTCCGGAACCACAGATACGCAGTATTTT.

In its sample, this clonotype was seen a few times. CDR3 sequence: CASSSLPGPNRQPQHF. CDR3 DNA: TGTGCCAGCAGCTCTCTTCCGGGACCCAACAGGCAGCCCCAGCATTTT. J is TRBJ1-5 and V is TRBV28; weak D call: TRBD1 (5 bases). This CDR3 region has 16 residues. V was trimmed by 6 bases and J by 7 bases, leaving 22 bases between them. Germline CDR1 reads MDHEN; CDR2 reads SYDVKM.

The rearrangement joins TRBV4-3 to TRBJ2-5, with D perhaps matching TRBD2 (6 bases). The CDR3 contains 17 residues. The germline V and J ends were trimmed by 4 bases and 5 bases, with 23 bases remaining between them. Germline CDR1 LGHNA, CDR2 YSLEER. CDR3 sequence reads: CASSREGGTSLKETQYF. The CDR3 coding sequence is TGCGCCAGCAGCCGCGAAGGAGGGACCAGTTTAAAGGAGACCCAGTACTTC.

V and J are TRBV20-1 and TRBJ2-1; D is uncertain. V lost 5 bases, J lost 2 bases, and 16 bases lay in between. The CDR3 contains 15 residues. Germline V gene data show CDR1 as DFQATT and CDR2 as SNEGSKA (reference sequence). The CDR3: CSAGKKTRTYNEQFF. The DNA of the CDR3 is TGCAGTGCTGGAAAGAAGACGAGGACCTACAATGAGCAGTTCTTC.

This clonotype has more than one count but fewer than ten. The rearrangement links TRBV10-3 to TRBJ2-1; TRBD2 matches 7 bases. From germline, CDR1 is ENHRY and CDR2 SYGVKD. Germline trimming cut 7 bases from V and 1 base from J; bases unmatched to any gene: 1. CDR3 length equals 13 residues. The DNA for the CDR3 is TGTGCCATCAAGCGGGGATCCTACAATGAGCAGTTCTTC. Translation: CAIKRGSYNEQFF.